This is a list of T cell receptor beta chains from one sample in a study of T cell responses to AZD1222 COVID-19 vaccine. Repertoires were generated with immunoSEQ multiplex PCR, while TCRdb's copy carries only in-frame clones and drops some. In the table there are some 85,000 clones, roughly 87% of which are singletons. The sample was peripheral blood, taken on day 0 of AZD1222 vaccination. These receptors came from an adult in good health. Each CDR3 is given with its conserved first and last residue. Each record gives: clone size, D gene, V gene, J gene, CDR3 DNA, CDR3 protein. D genes are given only for firm matches. Part of the rows lack a size; the others show once, few, many or a class for expanded clones.

-	TRBD1	TRBV29-1	TRBJ1-3	TGCAGCGTTGGGGACAGGGTATCTGGAAACACCATATATTTT	CSVGDRVSGNTIYF
once	-	TRBV12-3/TRBV12-4	TRBJ1-4	TGTGCCAGCAGTACGGACAGTGAAAAACTGTTTTTT	CASSTDSEKLFF
-	TRBD2	TRBV19	TRBJ2-7	TGTGCCAGTAGTATCAAGGACAGGGGCGGACTAGCGGGAGCCTACGAGCAGTACTTC	CASSIKDRGGLAGAYEQYF
-	-	TRBV6-2/TRBV6-3	TRBJ1-5	TGTGCCAGCAGTTACGGGGTAGGGTCGTTTCAATCGGCCCAGCATTTT	CASSYGVGSFQSAQHF
-	-	TRBV4-1	TRBJ2-2	TGCGCCAGCAGCCAAGGGTTTGCCCCCTTAGCGCTGTTTTTT	CASSQGFAPLALFF
-	TRBD2	TRBV10-3	TRBJ2-1	TGTGCCATCAGTGGTCGGGAGGGGAACTACAATGAGCAGTTCTTC	CAISGREGNYNEQFF
-	TRBD1	TRBV7-8	TRBJ1-6	TGTGCCAGCAGTCCACTGACAGGGCTGGGTTCACCCCTCCACTTT	CASSPLTGLGSPLHF
-	-	TRBV6-5	TRBJ2-7	TGTGCCACCTTTAGGGGGTGGGCGACCTACGAGCAGTACTTC	CATFRGWATYEQYF
-	-	TRBV12-5	TRBJ2-7	TGTGCTAGTGGCCGGGTAAGGGGTACCTACGAGCAGTACTTC	CASGRVRGTYEQYF
-	-	TRBV5-8	TRBJ2-5	TGTGCCAGCAGCTTGTTCCAGGGGGGAGAGACCCAGTACTTC	CASSLFQGGETQYF
-	-	TRBV18	TRBJ1-2	TGTGCCAGCTCACCGCTGCCCGGATGGAGAGACTATGGCTACACCTTC	CASSPLPGWRDYGYTF
-	-	TRBV19	TRBJ2-5	TGTGCCAGTACTACCGTCGCAGGGTCCAAGACCCAGTACTTC	CASTTVAGSKTQYF
few	-	TRBV6-5	TRBJ1-1	TGTGCCAGCAGTTACTCGAGGGGCACTGAAGCTTTCTTT	CASSYSRGTEAFF
-	-	TRBV18	TRBJ1-1	TGTGCCAGCTCACCTTTACAGGGGAACACTGAAGCTTTCTTT	CASSPLQGNTEAFF
-	TRBD2	TRBV14	TRBJ2-1	TGTGCCAGCAGCGGGCGCGGGAGAGCGAATGAGCAGTTCTTC	CASSGRGRANEQFF
-	-	TRBV11-1	TRBJ1-1	TGTGCCAGCAGCTTAGGGACGGTGAACACTGAAGCTTTCTTT	CASSLGTVNTEAFF
-	-	TRBV7-2	TRBJ1-1	TGTGCCAGCAGCATCGGAACCCTGACCACTGAAGCTTTCTTT	CASSIGTLTTEAFF
-	-	TRBV5-1	TRBJ1-2	TGCGCCAGCAGCTACACCGATCGGGGAGCCACTAACTATGGCTACACCTTC	CASSYTDRGATNYGYTF
-	TRBD2	TRBV9	TRBJ2-3	TGTGCCAGCAGCCCCCCCCGGGCGGCTAGCGGGATGGGCACAGATACGCAGTATTTT	CASSPPRAASGMGTDTQYF
-	-	TRBV6-5	TRBJ1-2	TGTGCCAGCAGTTACTCGAGGGCTTATGGCTACACCTTC	CASSYSRAYGYTF
few	-	TRBV12-3/TRBV12-4	TRBJ1-2	TGTGCCAGCAGTTCTACAGGGAATGGCTACACCTTC	CASSSTGNGYTF
-	-	TRBV5-1	TRBJ2-4	TGCGCCAGCAGCTTGGACAGGGCTGGGGGAGGCATTCAGTACTTC	CASSLDRAGGGIQYF
-	TRBD1	TRBV2	TRBJ1-5	TGTGCCAGCAGTGAATTGGACAGGGGCAGTCAGCCCCAGCATTTT	CASSELDRGSQPQHF
-	TRBD1	TRBV30	TRBJ2-7	TGTGCCTGGCAGGGGGCTATATCCCACGAGCAGTACTTC	CAWQGAISHEQYF